These 19 T cell receptor beta chains came from one sample sequenced in a study of CD8+ T cells in alopecia areata. Once RNA had been extracted, it was reverse transcribed into cDNA to act as the sequencing template. Produced via immunoSEQ multiplex PCR; TCRdb's table is partial and in-frame only. The repertoire holds over 120,000 clones, with roughly 50% as singletons. Stated treatment: oral pan-JAK inhibitor, 5-10 mg twice daily. The specimen was CD8+ T cells sorted from blood, collected at week 4, from a patient treated with tofacitinib. These receptors all stem from a human donor with alopecia areata.

The chain joins TRBV15 to TRBJ2-7; possibly TRBD2 for D (7 bases). Per the germline V gene, CDR1 is LNHNV and CDR2 is YYDKDF (reference sequence). The germline V and J ends were trimmed by 0 bases and 0 bases, with 15 bases remaining between them. The CDR3 has 17 amino acids. CDR3 nucleotide sequence: TGTGCCACCAGCAGAGATGGGGGGGCTAGCCGCTCCTACGAGCAGTACTTC. It specifies CATSRDGGASRSYEQYF. Looking up the rest from reference TRBV15 and TRBJ2-7 gives the full variable domain: DAMVIQNPRYQVTQFGKPVTLSCSQTLNHNVMYWYQQKSSQAPKLLFHYYDKDFNNEADTPDNFQSRRPNTSFCFLDIRSPGLGDTAMYLCATSRDGGASRSYEQYFGPGTRLTVT.

The gene calls are TRBV7-9 and TRBJ2-1, with 8 bases that match TRBD2. Germline V CDR1 and CDR2: SEHNR, FQNEAQ (reference sequence). V lost 3 bases and J lost 0; bases outside the gene matches: 10. The CDR3 covers 18 residues. CDR3: CASSLLRGGGSSYNEQFF. The CDR3 region has the DNA TGTGCCAGCAGCTTGCTGCGTGGCGGGGGGAGCTCCTACAATGAGCAGTTCTTC.

This clone has only one observation. V is TRBV9 and J is TRBJ1-2; no definite D call. V was shortened by 0 bases and J by 4 bases, with 10 bases between the two germline ends. CDR1 and CDR2 from the germline V gene are SGDLS and YYNGEE. The CDR3 runs to 14 residues. The CDR3 sequence: CASSVGNSLYGYTF. CDR3 DNA sequence: TGTGCCAGCAGCGTAGGTAACAGCCTCTATGGCTACACCTTC.

The chain couples TRBV4-1 to TRBJ2-5; D unclear. V was trimmed by 0 bases and J by 3 bases, leaving 5 bases between them. The CDR3 sequence is 13 residues long. In germline, CDR1 is MGHRA, CDR2 YSYEKL. The CDR3 nucleotides are TGCGCCAGCAGCCAAGATTGGGAAGAGACCCAGTACTTC. It translates to CASSQDWEETQYF.

The V gene is TRBV7-2, the J gene TRBJ2-3; 7 bases fit TRBD2. CDR1 is SGHTA and CDR2 is FQGNSA in the germline V gene. This CDR3 is 13 amino acids long. V was pared by 5 bases and J by 3 bases, with 2 bases of the junction left unmatched. DNA for the CDR3: TGTGCCAGCAGCCGACTAGCTACAGATACGCAGTATTTT. This gives the protein CASSRLATDTQYF. Based on the CDR3 plus reference TRBV7-2 and TRBJ2-3, the full variable domain is GAGVSQSPSNKVTEKGKDVELRCDPISGHTALYWYRQSLGQGLEFLIYFQGNSAPDKSGLPSDRFSAERTGGSVSTLTIQRTQQEDSAVYLCASSRLATDTQYFGPGTRLTVL.

This clone was counted a few times. V and J are TRBV7-9 and TRBJ1-1; D is unclear. With 8 bases removed from V and 1 base from J, the gap between germline ends came to 17 bases. Germline V gene sequence: CDR1 SEHNR, CDR2 FQNEAQ (reference sequence). The CDR3 length is 15 residues. The CDR3 region is CASVGDRMGNTEAFF. CDR3 sequence (DNA): TGTGCCAGCGTCGGCGATAGAATGGGGAACACTGAAGCTTTCTTT.

The genes are TRBV30 and TRBJ2-7, with 11 bases fitting TRBD1. After removal of 7 bases from V and 2 bases from J, the junction contained 4 bases not matched to a gene. Germline V CDR1 and CDR2: GTSNPN, SVGIG (reference sequence). The CDR3 has 13 residues. This chain's CDR3 is CASWGQGAYEQYF. CDR3 in DNA: TGTGCCTCCTGGGGACAGGGGGCCTACGAGCAGTACTTC.

This chain joins TRBV29-1 and TRBJ2-1, with 8 nucleotides matching TRBD2. The germline V gene has CDR1 SQVTM and CDR2 ANQGSEA. The V segment lost 3 bases and the J segment 5 bases; nucleotides outside the gene matches: 9. The CDR3 sequence is 15 residues long. CDR3 in amino acids: CSVDDQAGANNEQFF. CDR3 nucleotides: TGCAGCGTTGACGATCAAGCGGGGGCTAACAATGAGCAGTTCTTC.

The chain is built from TRBV19 and TRBJ1-6; D is uncertain. CDR3 length: 13 residues. Germline V gene data show CDR1 as LNHDA and CDR2 as SQIVND (reference sequence). Deletions cut 6 bases from V and 5 bases from J, with 8 bases between. The CDR3 sequence is CASSSKNNSPLHF. The CDR3 DNA reads as TGTGCCAGTAGCTCCAAGAATAATTCACCCCTCCACTTT.

The chain couples TRBV27 to TRBJ1-1, with D uncertain. CDR3 length equals 14 residues. Germline loops: CDR1 MNHEY, CDR2 SMNVEV (reference sequence). The V and J ends lost 2 bases and 0 bases respectively, with 7 bases between them. The CDR3: CASSLVDVNTEAFF. The DNA of the CDR3 is TGTGCCAGCAGTTTAGTCGACGTGAACACTGAAGCTTTCTTT.

This clone occurred a few times. J is TRBJ1-2 and V is TRBV15; 7 bases align to TRBD1. This CDR3 has 15 amino acids. The germline CDR1 and CDR2 sequences are LNHNV and YYDKDF (reference sequence). The junction had 8 bases not matched to a gene; V was cut back by 3 bases and J by 4 bases. This chain's CDR3 is CATSSVSGTAYGYTF. The CDR3 DNA follows: TGTGCCACCAGCAGTGTAAGTGGGACAGCCTATGGCTACACCTTC. Together with reference TRBV15 and TRBJ1-2, the CDR3 gives the full variable domain: DAMVIQNPRYQVTQFGKPVTLSCSQTLNHNVMYWYQQKSSQAPKLLFHYYDKDFNNEADTPDNFQSRRPNTSFCFLDIRSPGLGDTAMYLCATSSVSGTAYGYTFGSGTRLTVV.

The chain has TRBV30 and TRBJ1-4; D not certain. CDR1 is GTSNPN, CDR2 SVGIG, per germline (reference sequence). The ends were cut back, 2 bases at V and 6 bases at J, with 19 bases in the middle. The CDR3 has 16 amino acids. The CDR3 region is CAWSPSPRTVHEKLFF. The CDR3 DNA is TGTGCCTGGAGTCCGTCTCCGAGGACCGTTCATGAAAAACTGTTTTTT.

The sample holds a few counts of this clone. The gene calls are TRBV4-1 and TRBJ2-7; 8 nucleotides align to TRBD1. CDR1 and CDR2 (germline): MGHRA, YSYEKL. The CDR3 is made up of 17 amino acids. The V and J ends lost 0 bases and 2 bases, in that order; junction bases with no gene match: 9. This CDR3 is CASSQETRRTGPYEQYF. Here the CDR3 DNA reads TGCGCCAGCAGCCAAGAGACCCGTAGGACAGGGCCCTACGAGCAGTACTTC.

This clone has a handful of counts. The chain combines TRBV5-6 with TRBJ2-7; TRBD1 matches at 7 bases. The germline V gene has CDR1 SGHDT and CDR2 YYEEEE. This CDR3 has 16 residues. After removal of 5 bases from V and 4 bases from J, the junction contained 15 bases not matched to a gene. CDR3 in amino acids: CASSFSTGTADYEQYF. In DNA form, the CDR3 reads TGTGCCAGCAGTTTCTCTACCGGGACAGCGGATTACGAGCAGTACTTC.

This clone was seen more than once but under ten times. The chain links TRBV27 to TRBJ2-5, with a weak D call TRBD2 (7 bases). Per germline, CDR1 MNHEY and CDR2 SMNVEV (reference sequence). Trimming stripped 3 bases from V and 1 base from J, with 12 bases between. There are 15 residues in the CDR3. In DNA form, the CDR3 reads TGTGCCAGCAGTTTCCGGGGAGGGGGCCAAGAGACCCAGTACTTC. Its translation is CASSFRGGGQETQYF.

The chain uses TRBV29-1 and TRBJ2-7; D might be TRBD1 or TRBD2, each matching 5 bases. This CDR3 comprises 13 residues. With 3 bases removed from V and 3 bases from J, the gap between germline ends came to 12 bases. Germline V gives CDR1 SQVTM, CDR2 ANQGSEA. The CDR3, as DNA: TGCAGCGTTGAGGGGGAAAAGATCTACGAGCAGTACTTC. It yields the protein CSVEGEKIYEQYF.

This chain uses TRBV18 with TRBJ2-7; D possibly corresponds to TRBD2 (5 bases). The V gene's germline CDR1 is KGHSH and CDR2 LQKENI. CDR3 size: 14 residues. Deletions cut 0 bases from V and 2 bases from J, with 8 bases between. For the CDR3, the DNA is TGTGCCAGCTCACCACCGGGGAGTGCCTACGAGCAGTACTTC. It yields the protein CASSPPGSAYEQYF.

CDR3 amino acids: CASSPVGKGIRYNEQFF. The DNA for the CDR3 is TGTGCCAGCAGTCCGGTAGGGAAAGGGATCCGGTACAATGAGCAGTTCTTC. The chain has TRBV27 and TRBJ2-1; D unresolved. The CDR3 has 17 residues. CDR1 is MNHEY and CDR2 is SMNVEV in the germline V gene (reference sequence). V lost 5 bases and J 4 bases, leaving 21 bases between the germline ends.

CDR3 region: CASSVDTYNEQFF. CDR3 coding DNA: TGTGCCAGTAGTGTGGACACCTACAATGAGCAGTTCTTC. The chain is built from TRBV19 and TRBJ2-1; TRBD1 is a possible D gene (5 bases). Trimming removed 5 bases at V and 2 bases at J, with 7 bases between. This CDR3 region has 13 residues. CDR1 and CDR2 (germline): LNHDA, SQIVND (reference sequence).